This TCR beta chain was identified during a study of shared clonotypes between healthy human individuals (dated by TCRdb to the early 2020s). Turning to the overall study: The cohort included three men and two women between 18 and 49 years of age. Blood TCR repertoires of a handful of healthy adults were deeply sequenced to estimate repertoire size and the extent of clonotype sharing between individuals. For each donor, CD4 naive and CD4 memory were each run on three plates, CD8 naive on two plates, and CD8 memory on one plate. To increase sequencing depth and limit assay-specific biases, TCR repertoire library preparation and sequencing were carried out by different laboratories using diverse techniques. Per donor, leukapheresis produced somewhere between about 0.85 and 9.5 billion PBMCs.

The CDR3 starts with the cysteine, ends with the phenylalanine, and has 15 residues. Only the CDR3 region is kept as DNA, spanning 45 bases read in frame from base 1. The germline V gene specifies MNHNS as CDR1 and SASEGT as CDR2. V is pruned by 9 bases and J by 0 bases, leaving 7 bases of the junction without a gene match. Concerning this clone: Its antigen target is currently unknown. The input lacks base qualities; no much larger clone sits a single base away.

Paper-wide results and their limitations: Compared with non-shared clonotypes, the clonotypes found in all four sorted-subset donors had higher generation probabilities. Across four donors, approximately 5% of naive CD4, approximately 3.6% of naive CD8, 2.3% of memory CD4, and 0.4% of memory CD8 clonotypes were shared. Sampling was restricted to blood, and TCR repertoires in tissue are likely to differ from TCR repertoires in blood. Pairwise subsampling led to the expectation that sequencing depth would affect the degree of clonotype sharing among donors. Because the study included only a small number of donors, the genetic and exposure-history diversity represented was limited. Incomplete sequencing was indicated by rarefaction of sorted-subset datasets, despite the large sequencing depth. Estimated clonotype richness was generally larger for naive than for memory subsets.

Healthy HIV-negative adults with no recently reported acute infections or vaccinations were included as donors. All donors were Caucasian adults living in Nashville, Tennessee, USA. Magnetic negative selection was used to enrich CD4+ T cells, after which naive cells were positively selected on CD45RA and the negative fraction became the memory subset. Blood was collected by leukapheresis, and PBMCs were isolated by Ficoll-Histopaque density gradient centrifugation and then cryopreserved in liquid nitrogen vapor phase. Purity and quantity of every magnetically sorted T cell population were checked by analytical flow cytometry. From each sorted fraction, genomic DNA was isolated and quantified by UV absorbance on a Nanodrop 2000c. Using the deep immunoSEQ assay, multiplex PCR amplified TCR CDR3 regions from genomic DNA. Extracted genomic DNA from each cell subset was spread evenly across all wells of several immunoSEQ 96-well plates, with each plate serving as a replicate. Each replicate PCR for sorted subsets received about 210 ng genomic DNA, equal to tens of thousands of T cell genomes. The purified libraries were quantified using a Qubit 3.0 fluorometer, sized with a Bioanalyzer 2100, and then quantified again using the KAPA Library Quantification kit. Every immunoSEQ 96-well plate was sequenced on a dedicated single-read 150-cycle Illumina NextSeq 550 flow cell. The published analysis was carried out like this. The immunoSEQ output contained only junctional sequences without quality scores, so filtering could not match that applied to full-length reads. To assign V/J genes and CDR3, sequences were annotated using PyIR, a Python wrapper for IgBLAST v1.9, with IMGT germline references. Reads with weak V/J assignments (E-value above 1e-6), missing CDR3, stop codons, out-of-frame junctions, or ambiguous translated residues were removed. V3J clonotypes were defined as sequences sharing an identical inferred V gene, J gene, and CDR3 amino acid sequence. The percentage overlap between two repertoires was calculated by dividing the number of shared unique clonotypes by the size of the smaller repertoire. Three approaches were used to assess repertoire richness: RTK rarefaction, the Chao1 estimator, and Recon v2.1 estimates of unobserved clonotypes. Generation probabilities were computed with OLGA for all TCRbeta clonotypes obtained by the gDNA method from a handful of donors. TCRdb took this table from immuneACCESS and kept in-frame rearrangements with V and J called. Such tables lack part of the clones; where checked against another copy, unresolved V genes explain under half of the gap, and the rest is unexplained. For V, J and clone size, that table is used; D and trimming come from the DNA. The table for this sample lists around 2.5 million clones; over 85% of them were counted only once. The leading ten clones occupy around 0.37% of the sample.

The origin of this receptor is a young man in good health. Some clones in this sample may be carry-over from other donors' samples. In this chain, TRBV6-1 is recombined with TRBJ2-3, with 9 middle bases fitting TRBD2. The material sequenced was naive CD4+ T cells from PBMCs. Sample cell subset or site, as interpreted from the label and publication: CD45RA+ positively selected. The nucleotide sequence is given as TGTGCCAGTGCAAGACTAGCGGCAAGCACAGATACGCAGTATTTT. Translated, it reads CASARLAASTDTQYF.